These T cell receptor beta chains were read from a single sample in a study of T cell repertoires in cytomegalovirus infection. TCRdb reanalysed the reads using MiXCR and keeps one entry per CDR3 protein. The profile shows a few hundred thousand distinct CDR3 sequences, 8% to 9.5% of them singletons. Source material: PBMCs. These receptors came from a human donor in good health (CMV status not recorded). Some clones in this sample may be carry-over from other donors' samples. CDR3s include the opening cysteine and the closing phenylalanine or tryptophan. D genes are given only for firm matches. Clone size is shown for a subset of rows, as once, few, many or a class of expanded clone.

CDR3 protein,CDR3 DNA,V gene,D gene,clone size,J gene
CASSERRQGTGELFF,TGTGCCAGCAGTGAACGGAGGCAGGGAACCGGGGAGCTGTTTTTT,TRBV2,NA,many,TRBJ2-2
CASIRGLAEVNEQFF,TGTGCCAGCATTCGGGGACTAGCGGAGGTCAATGAGCAGTTCTTC,TRBV28,TRBD2,many,TRBJ2-1
CASRSLAGGPEQYF,TGTGCCAGCAGATCACTAGCGGGGGGGCCCGAGCAGTACTTC,TRBV6-1,TRBD2,many,TRBJ2-7
CASSEPGPNSPLHF,TGTGCCAGCAGTGAACCCGGGCCAAATTCACCCCTCCACTTT,TRBV25-1,NA,NA,TRBJ1-6
CASSQDQNWAGADTQYF,TGCGCCAGCAGCCAAGATCAGAACTGGGCGGGGGCAGATACGCAGTATTTT,TRBV4-1,TRBD2,NA,TRBJ2-3
CATSSRDRYYNEQFF,TGTGCCACCAGTTCAAGGGACAGATATTACAATGAGCAGTTCTTC,TRBV24-1,TRBD1,NA,TRBJ2-1
CASSSRGNEQFF,TGTGCCAGCAGCTCTAGGGGCAATGAGCAGTTCTTC,TRBV7-9,NA,few,TRBJ2-1
CASSFRNTDTQYF,TGTGCCAGCAGCTTTCGGAACACAGATACGCAGTATTTT,TRBV11-3,NA,NA,TRBJ2-3
CASSPQEEDTIYF,TGTGCCAGCAGCCCCCAGGAGGAAGACACCATATATTTT,TRBV7-9,NA,few,TRBJ1-3
CASSPRSSAISNQPQHF,TGTGCCAGCAGCCCTCGGTCGTCGGCAATTAGCAATCAGCCCCAGCATTTT,TRBV12-3/TRBV12-4,NA,many,TRBJ1-5
CASSLGAFGRTDTQYF,TGTGCCAGCAGCTTAGGGGCTTTTGGGAGGACAGATACGCAGTATTTT,TRBV11-3,NA,few,TRBJ2-3
CASSLGEGFSYEQYF,TGTGCCAGCAGCTTAGGGGAGGGATTCTCCTACGAGCAGTACTTC,TRBV7-6,TRBD2,many,TRBJ2-7
CASSFRDVYNEQFF,TGTGCCAGCAGTTTCCGGGACGTTTACAATGAGCAGTTCTTC,TRBV27,NA,many,TRBJ2-1
CASSLLAGDTQYF,TGTGCCAGCAGCTTACTAGCAGGAGATACGCAGTATTTT,TRBV7-2,NA,many,TRBJ2-3
CASSYATGGKWYEKLFF,TGTGCCAGCAGTTACGCTACAGGGGGCAAGTGGTATGAAAAACTGTTTTTT,TRBV6-1,TRBD1,many,TRBJ1-4
CSVPIGGSSGANVLTF,TGCAGCGTCCCCATTGGGGGTAGCTCTGGGGCCAACGTCCTGACTTTC,TRBV29-1,NA,NA,TRBJ2-6
CASSFSRGETQYF,TGTGCCAGCAGCTTCTCGCGGGGGGAGACCCAGTACTTC,TRBV11-2,TRBD2,many,TRBJ2-5
CASSLQTGGAGGGTQYF,TGTGCCAGCAGCTTACAGACAGGGGGCGCTGGTGGGGGGACCCAGTACTTC,TRBV7-2,TRBD1,many,TRBJ2-5
CASSPWSGNTIYF,TGTGCCAGCAGTCCCTGGTCTGGAAACACCATATATTTT,TRBV28,NA,NA,TRBJ1-3
CATSGQNRGEQFF,TGTGCCACCAGCGGGCAGAACAGGGGGGAGCAGTTCTTC,TRBV15,TRBD1,NA,TRBJ2-1
CAISGASSEQYF,TGTGCCATCAGTGGGGCCTCAAGCGAGCAGTACTTC,TRBV10-3,NA,NA,TRBJ2-7
CASSLAGQGGHNEQFF,TGTGCCAGCAGTTTAGCGGGACAGGGGGGCCACAATGAGCAGTTCTTC,TRBV12-3/TRBV12-4,TRBD1,few,TRBJ2-1
CASSQELAQYNEQFF,TGTGCCAGCAGCCAAGAATTAGCGCAATACAATGAGCAGTTCTTC,TRBV4-2,NA,many,TRBJ2-1
CASSGSQGVDTEAFF,TGTGCCAGCAGCGGGTCCCAAGGGGTAGACACTGAAGCTTTCTTT,TRBV9,NA,NA,TRBJ1-1
CASSVTPGGNSPLHF,TGTGCCAGCAGCGTGACGCCGGGTGGTAATTCACCCCTCCACTTT,TRBV7-2,NA,NA,TRBJ1-6
CSARTRQTVNTEAFF,TGCAGTGCTAGAACCCGACAGACCGTGAACACTGAAGCTTTCTTT,TRBV20-1,NA,few,TRBJ1-1
CASSVGTATGELFF,TGTGCCAGCAGCGTTGGGACAGCTACCGGGGAGCTGTTTTTT,TRBV7-6,TRBD1,many,TRBJ2-2
CASSFLGGSQPQHF,TGTGCCAGCAGCTTCCTTGGAGGTAGTCAGCCCCAGCATTTT,TRBV5-6,NA,few,TRBJ1-5
CASSLTGARTDTQYF,TGTGCCAGCAGTTTAACAGGGGCCCGCACAGATACGCAGTATTTT,TRBV12-3/TRBV12-4,TRBD1,NA,TRBJ2-3
CATSDKYGATYEQYF,TGTGCCACCAGTGACAAATACGGGGCTACCTACGAGCAGTACTTC,TRBV24-1,NA,few,TRBJ2-7
CASSLGLAQETQYF,TGTGCCAGCAGCTTAGGACTAGCTCAAGAGACCCAGTACTTC,TRBV7-2,TRBD2,many,TRBJ2-5
CASRSGQGPWGANEKLFF,TGTGCCAGCAGGTCGGGACAGGGCCCCTGGGGCGCGAATGAAAAACTGTTTTTT,TRBV11-2,TRBD1,NA,TRBJ1-4
CASSTPRGLNTEAFF,TGTGCCAGCAGTACTCCCCGTGGGCTGAACACTGAAGCTTTCTTT,TRBV12-3/TRBV12-4,NA,NA,TRBJ1-1
CASTPGGGLDLYGYTF,TGTGCCAGCACTCCCGGGGGGGGCCTTGACCTCTATGGCTACACCTTC,TRBV2,NA,few,TRBJ1-2
CASSVPGADYGYTF,TGTGCCAGTAGTGTTCCAGGGGCGGACTATGGCTACACCTTC,TRBV19,NA,NA,TRBJ1-2
CASSWTGATGELFF,TGTGCCAGCAGCTGGACAGGGGCGACCGGGGAGCTGTTTTTT,TRBV7-3,TRBD1,many,TRBJ2-2
CSARVPGDRGQPQHF,TGCAGTGCTAGAGTACCGGGGGACAGGGGTCAGCCCCAGCATTTT,TRBV20-1,TRBD1,NA,TRBJ1-5